The 7 T cell receptor beta chains below were found in one sample sequenced in a study of liver allograft versus peripheral blood T cells. The overall study: Intrahepatic T cell receptor repertoires from transplanted livers were compared against repertoires in recipients' peripheral blood.

Using its own MiXCR run on the reads, TCRdb lists one record per CDR3 protein. The top ten clones hold roughly 5% of a sample with about 9,200 distinct CDR3 sequences, around 21% of them seen once. The source of these receptors is a human patient who had a liver transplant. A share of the T cells may be of graft donor origin.

This clonotype is labeled medium-sized. The chain joins TRBV6-1 to TRBJ2-4, with D perhaps matching TRBD2 (5 bases). Trimming removed 2 bases from V and 0 bases from J, with 14 bases in between. The CDR3 totals 17 residues. Germline V CDR1 and CDR2: MNHNS, SASEGT. For the CDR3, the DNA is TGTGCCAGCAGTGAAACTATTGGCGGAGGAGCCAAAAACATTCAGTACTTC. It codes for CASSETIGGGAKNIQYF.

This clonotype was found a few times. The rearrangement links TRBV5-6 to TRBJ2-7, with D possibly matching TRBD1 (6 bases). The germline V and J ends were trimmed by 4 bases and 0 bases, with 17 bases remaining between them. In germline, CDR1 is SGHDT, CDR2 YYEEEE. This CDR3 has 16 amino acids. CDR3 region: CASSHMRTASSYEQYF. CDR3 DNA sequence: TGTGCCAGCAGCCATATGCGGACAGCGAGCTCCTACGAGCAGTACTTC.

This clonotype is medium-sized within its sample. The gene calls are TRBV6-5 and TRBJ2-2; 9 bases map to TRBD1. The J segment lost 3 bases and the V segment lost 6 bases, leaving 14 bases of the junction unmatched. Looked up from germline, CDR1 is MNHEY and CDR2 is SVGAGI. This CDR3 is 18 amino acids long. The CDR3, as DNA: TGTGCCAGCAGGTCCCCGGGACAGGGAAGGATAGACACCGGGGAGCTGTTTTTT. This translates into CASRSPGQGRIDTGELFF.

This clonotype counts as medium-sized. This chain uses TRBV6-1 with TRBJ2-5, with 7 bases aligning to TRBD2. CDR1 MNHNS and CDR2 SASEGT come from the germline V gene. The V gene end was trimmed by 6 bases and the J gene end by 13 bases; junction bases not matched to a gene: 8. CDR3 size: 11 residues. The chain's CDR3 is CASRGRGEGYF. CDR3 sequence (DNA): TGTGCCAGCAGAGGCAGAGGGGAGGGGTACTTC.

This clonotype was seen a few times. The chain carries TRBV6-2 or TRBV6-3 and TRBJ2-3, with a possible D match to TRBD2 (5 bases). In germline, CDR1 is MNHEY, CDR2 SVGEGT. The length of the CDR3 is 15 residues. The V gene lost 4 bases and the J gene lost 2 bases, with 13 bases spanning the gap. The CDR3 DNA is TGTGCCAGCAGTTGGGTCCCGGGGTACACAGATACGCAGTATTTT. Its protein is CASSWVPGYTDTQYF.

This clonotype has just a few counts. This chain uses TRBV12-3 or TRBV12-4 with TRBJ2-2; perhaps TRBD2 as D (6 bases). V lost 7 bases, J lost 4 bases, and 13 bases lay in between. This CDR3 spans 14 amino acids. The CDR3 reads CASTGTPITGELFF. For the CDR3, the DNA is TGTGCCAGCACCGGGACTCCAATCACCGGGGAGCTGTTTTTT.

This clonotype is labeled medium-sized (0.01 to 0.1%). The chain carries TRBV6-1 and TRBJ1-2; no definite D call. CDR1 is MNHNS and CDR2 is SASEGT in the germline V gene. The CDR3 length is 14 residues. Trimming left V 5 bases short and J 1 base short, with 11 bases between. In DNA form, the CDR3 reads TGTGCCAGCAGTTACAATACTGATAACTATGGCTACACCTTC. Translation: CASSYNTDNYGYTF.